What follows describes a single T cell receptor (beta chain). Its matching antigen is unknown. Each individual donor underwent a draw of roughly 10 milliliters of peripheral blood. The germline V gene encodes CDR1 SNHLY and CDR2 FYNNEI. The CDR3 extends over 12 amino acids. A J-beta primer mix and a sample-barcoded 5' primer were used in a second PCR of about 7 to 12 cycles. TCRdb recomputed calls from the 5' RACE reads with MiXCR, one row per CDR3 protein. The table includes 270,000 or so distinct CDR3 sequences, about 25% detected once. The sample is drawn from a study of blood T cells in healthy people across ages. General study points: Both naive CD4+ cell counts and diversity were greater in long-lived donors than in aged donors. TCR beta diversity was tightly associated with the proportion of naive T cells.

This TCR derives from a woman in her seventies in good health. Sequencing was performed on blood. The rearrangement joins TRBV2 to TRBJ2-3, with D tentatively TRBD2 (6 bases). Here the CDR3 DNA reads TGTGCTCTCGGGGACTTCACAGATACGCAGTATTTT. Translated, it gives CALGDFTDTQYF. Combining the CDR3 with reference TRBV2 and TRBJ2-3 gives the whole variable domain EPEVTQTPSHQVTQMGQEVILRCVPISNHLYFYWYRQILGQKVEFLVSFYNNEISEKSEIFDDQFSVERPDGSNFTLKIRSTKLEDSAMYFCALGDFTDTQYFGPGTRLTVL.